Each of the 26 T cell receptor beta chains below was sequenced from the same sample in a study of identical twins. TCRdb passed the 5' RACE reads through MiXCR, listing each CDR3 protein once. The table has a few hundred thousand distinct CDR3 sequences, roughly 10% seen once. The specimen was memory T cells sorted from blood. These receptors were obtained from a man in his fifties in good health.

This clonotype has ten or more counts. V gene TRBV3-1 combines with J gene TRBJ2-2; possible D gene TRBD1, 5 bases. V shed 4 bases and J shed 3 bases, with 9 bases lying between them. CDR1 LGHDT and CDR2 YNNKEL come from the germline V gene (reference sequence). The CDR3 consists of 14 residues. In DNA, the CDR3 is TGTGCCAGCAGCCGCCTGACAGACACCGGGGAGCTGTTTTTT. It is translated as CASSRLTDTGELFF.

The CDR3 region has the DNA TGTGCCAGCTCACCGAGGCGGGGGGGCGACACCGGGGAGCTGTTTTTT. This encodes CASSPRRGGDTGELFF. The J gene is TRBJ2-2, the V gene TRBV18, with 9 positions matching TRBD2. CDR1 is KGHSH and CDR2 is LQKENI in the germline V gene. J gave up 3 bases and V 3 bases, and 5 bases lay outside the gene matches. This CDR3 has 16 amino acids.

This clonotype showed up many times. CDR3: CASSQALAGGYEQYF. The CDR3 DNA follows: TGCGCCAGCAGCCAAGCACTAGCGGGGGGCTACGAGCAGTACTTC. The V and J genes are TRBV4-3 and TRBJ2-7; the match to TRBD2 covers 12 bases. With V trimmed by 1 base and J by 3 bases, 1 base remained unmatched. This CDR3 spans 15 amino acids. Germline loops: CDR1 LGHNA, CDR2 YSLEER.

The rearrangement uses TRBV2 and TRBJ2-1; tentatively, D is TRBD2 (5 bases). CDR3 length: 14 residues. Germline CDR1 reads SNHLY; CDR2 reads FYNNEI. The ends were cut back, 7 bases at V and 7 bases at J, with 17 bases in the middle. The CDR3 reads CASMRSGLGNEQFF. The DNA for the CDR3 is TGTGCCAGCATGCGAAGCGGCCTGGGGAATGAGCAGTTCTTC. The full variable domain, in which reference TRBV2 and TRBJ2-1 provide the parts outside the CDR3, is EPEVTQTPSHQVTQMGQEVILRCVPISNHLYFYWYRQILGQKVEFLVSFYNNEISEKSEIFDDQFSVERPDGSNFTLKIRSTKLEDSAMYFCASMRSGLGNEQFFGPGTRLTVL.

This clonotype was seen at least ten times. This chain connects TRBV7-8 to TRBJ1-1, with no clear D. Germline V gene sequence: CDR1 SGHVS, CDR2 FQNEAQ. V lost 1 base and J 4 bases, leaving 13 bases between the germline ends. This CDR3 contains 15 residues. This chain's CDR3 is CASSLVPGLGTEAFF. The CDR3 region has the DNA TGTGCCAGCAGCTTAGTTCCGGGGTTGGGCACTGAAGCTTTCTTT.

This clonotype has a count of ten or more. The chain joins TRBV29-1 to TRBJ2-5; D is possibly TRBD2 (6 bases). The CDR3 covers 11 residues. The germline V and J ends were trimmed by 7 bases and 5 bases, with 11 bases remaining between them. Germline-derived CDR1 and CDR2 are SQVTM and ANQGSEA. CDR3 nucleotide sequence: TGCAGCGCTGGGGACTGGGAGACCCAGTACTTC. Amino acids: CSAGDWETQYF. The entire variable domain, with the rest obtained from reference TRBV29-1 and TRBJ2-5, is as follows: SAVISQKPSRDICQRGTSLTIQCQVDSQVTMMFWYRQQPGQSLTLIATANQGSEATYESGFVIDKFPISRPNLTFSTLTVSNMSPEDSSIYLCSAGDWETQYFGPGTRLLVL.

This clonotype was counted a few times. CDR3 sequence: CASSPQGQGFQPQHF. CDR3 nucleotide sequence: TGTGCCAGCTCACCACAGGGACAGGGTTTTCAGCCCCAGCATTTT. The genes are TRBV18 and TRBJ1-5, with 9 bases matching TRBD1. The CDR3 covers 15 residues. V dropped 1 base and J dropped 6; count of bases not matched to a gene: 4. Germline assignment: CDR1 KGHSH and CDR2 LQKENI.

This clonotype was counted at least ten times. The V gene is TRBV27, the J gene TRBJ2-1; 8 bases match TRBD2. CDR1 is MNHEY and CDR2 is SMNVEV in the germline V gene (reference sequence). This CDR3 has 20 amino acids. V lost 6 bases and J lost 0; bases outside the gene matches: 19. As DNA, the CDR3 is TGTGCCAGCAGCTCACCATCGGGGCTAGCGGGTAAGCCCTCCTACAATGAGCAGTTCTTC. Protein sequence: CASSSPSGLAGKPSYNEQFF.

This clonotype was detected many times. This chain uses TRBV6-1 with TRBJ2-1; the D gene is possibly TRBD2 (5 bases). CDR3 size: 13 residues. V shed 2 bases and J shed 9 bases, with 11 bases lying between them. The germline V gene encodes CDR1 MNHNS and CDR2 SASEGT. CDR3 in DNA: TGTGCCAGCAGTGAACCGTTTGCGGGTGAGCAGTTCTTC. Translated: CASSEPFAGEQFF.

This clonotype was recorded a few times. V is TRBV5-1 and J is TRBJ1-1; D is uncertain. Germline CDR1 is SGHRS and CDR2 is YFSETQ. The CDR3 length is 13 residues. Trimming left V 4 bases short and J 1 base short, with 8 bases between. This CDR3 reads CASSRHSNTEAFF. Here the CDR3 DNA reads TGCGCCAGCAGCAGACACTCGAACACTGAAGCTTTCTTT.

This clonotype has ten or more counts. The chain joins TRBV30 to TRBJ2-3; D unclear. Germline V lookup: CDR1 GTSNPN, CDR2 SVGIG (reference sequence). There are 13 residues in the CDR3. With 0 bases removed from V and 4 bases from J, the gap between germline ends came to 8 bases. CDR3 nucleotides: TGTGCCTGGAGTGTAACGTTCTCAGATACGCAGTATTTT. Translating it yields CAWSVTFSDTQYF.

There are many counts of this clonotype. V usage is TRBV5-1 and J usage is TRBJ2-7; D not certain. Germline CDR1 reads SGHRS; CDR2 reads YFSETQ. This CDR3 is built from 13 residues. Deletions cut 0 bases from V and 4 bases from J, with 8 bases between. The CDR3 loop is CASSLAYGYEQYF. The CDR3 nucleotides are TGCGCCAGCAGCTTGGCCTACGGGTACGAGCAGTACTTC.

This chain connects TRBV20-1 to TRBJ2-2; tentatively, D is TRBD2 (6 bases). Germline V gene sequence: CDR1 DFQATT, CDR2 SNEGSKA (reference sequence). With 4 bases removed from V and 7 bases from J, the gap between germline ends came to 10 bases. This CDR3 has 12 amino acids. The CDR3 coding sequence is TGCAGTGCTACCCAGGGAGGCGGGGAGCTGTTTTTT. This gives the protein CSATQGGGELFF.

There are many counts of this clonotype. The CDR3 region is CASSPLGEQYF. Here the CDR3 DNA reads TGCGCCAGCAGCCCCTTAGGAGAGCAGTACTTC. The V call is TRBV5-1, the J call TRBJ2-7; D remains ambiguous. Trimming took off 4 bases at V and 7 bases at J, with 9 bases between the two ends. The CDR3 loop spans 11 amino acids. The germline CDR1 and CDR2 sequences are SGHRS and YFSETQ.

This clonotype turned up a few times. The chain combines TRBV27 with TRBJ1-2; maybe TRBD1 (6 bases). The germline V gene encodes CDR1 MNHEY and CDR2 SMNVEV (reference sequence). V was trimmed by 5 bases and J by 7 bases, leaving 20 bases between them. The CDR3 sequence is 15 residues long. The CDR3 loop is CASSPPDSGISGYTF. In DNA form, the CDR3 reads TGTGCCAGCAGTCCCCCGGACAGTGGCATATCTGGCTACACCTTC.

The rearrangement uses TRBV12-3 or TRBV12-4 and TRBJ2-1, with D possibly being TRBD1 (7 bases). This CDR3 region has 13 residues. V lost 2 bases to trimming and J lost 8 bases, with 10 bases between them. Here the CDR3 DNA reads TGTGCCAGCAGTTTACAGGGGGGCGATGAGCAGTTCTTC. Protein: CASSLQGGDEQFF.

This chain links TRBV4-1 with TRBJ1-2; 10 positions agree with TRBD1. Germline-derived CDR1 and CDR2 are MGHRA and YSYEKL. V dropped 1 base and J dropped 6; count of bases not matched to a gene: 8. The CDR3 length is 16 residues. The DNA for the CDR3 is TGCGCCAGCAGCCAAGGGGACAGGGGATTAACTAATGGCTACACCTTC. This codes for CASSQGDRGLTNGYTF.

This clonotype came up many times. The CDR3 DNA is TGTGCCATCAGTGAGGGGGGAGAGAGTAGCACAGATACGCAGTATTTT. Translated: CAISEGGESSTDTQYF. The chain uses TRBV10-3 and TRBJ2-3, with D perhaps being TRBD1 or TRBD2 (5 bases each). The CDR3 spans 16 residues. Germline V gene lookup returns CDR1 ENHRY and CDR2 SYGVKD. V lost 2 bases and J lost 0, with 12 bases in between.

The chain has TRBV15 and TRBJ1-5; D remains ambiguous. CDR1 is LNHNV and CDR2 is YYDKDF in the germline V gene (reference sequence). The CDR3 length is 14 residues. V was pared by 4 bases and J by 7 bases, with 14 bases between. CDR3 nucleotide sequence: TGTGCCACCAGCACGAATGGTGTGGGGCAGCCCCAGCATTTT. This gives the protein CATSTNGVGQPQHF.

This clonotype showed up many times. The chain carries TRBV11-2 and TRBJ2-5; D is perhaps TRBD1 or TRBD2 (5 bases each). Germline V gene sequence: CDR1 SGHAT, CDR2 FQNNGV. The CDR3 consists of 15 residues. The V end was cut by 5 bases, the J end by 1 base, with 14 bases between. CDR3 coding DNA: TGTGCCAGCAGCCCCGGGGCGCAGGCCCAAGAGACCCAGTACTTC. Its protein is CASSPGAQAQETQYF.

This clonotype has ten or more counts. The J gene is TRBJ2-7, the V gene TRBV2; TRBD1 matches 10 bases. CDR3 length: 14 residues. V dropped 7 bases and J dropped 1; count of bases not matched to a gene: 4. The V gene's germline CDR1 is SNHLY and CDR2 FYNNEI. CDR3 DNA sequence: TGTGCCAGCACTGGACAGGGGGGATCCTACGAGCAGTACTTC. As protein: CASTGQGGSYEQYF.

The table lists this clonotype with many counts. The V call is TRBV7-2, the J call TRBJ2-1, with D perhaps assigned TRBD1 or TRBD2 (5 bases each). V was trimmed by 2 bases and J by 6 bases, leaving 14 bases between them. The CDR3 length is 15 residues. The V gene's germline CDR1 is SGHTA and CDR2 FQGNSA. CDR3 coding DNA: TGTGCCAGCAGCTTACGGGGCGGCCGAACCAATGAGCAGTTCTTC. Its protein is CASSLRGGRTNEQFF.

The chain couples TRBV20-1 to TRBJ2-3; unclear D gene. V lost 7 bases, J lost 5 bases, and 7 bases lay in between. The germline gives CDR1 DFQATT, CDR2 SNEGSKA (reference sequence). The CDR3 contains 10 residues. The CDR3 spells CSGVGDTQYF. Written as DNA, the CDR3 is TGCAGTGGAGTAGGAGATACGCAGTATTTT.

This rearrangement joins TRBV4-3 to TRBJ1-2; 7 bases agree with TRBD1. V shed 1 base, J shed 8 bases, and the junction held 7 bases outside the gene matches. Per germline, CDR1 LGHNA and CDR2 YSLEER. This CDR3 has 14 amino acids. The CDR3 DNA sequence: TGCGCCAGCAGCCAAGCAGGGACAGTTGGCGGCTACACCTTC. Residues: CASSQAGTVGGYTF.

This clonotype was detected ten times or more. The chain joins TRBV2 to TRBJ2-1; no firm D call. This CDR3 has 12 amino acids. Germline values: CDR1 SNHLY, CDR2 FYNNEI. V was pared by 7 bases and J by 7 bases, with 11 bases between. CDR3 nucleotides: TGTGCCAGCACCCCTTTCGGGAATGAGCAGTTCTTC. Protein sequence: CASTPFGNEQFF.

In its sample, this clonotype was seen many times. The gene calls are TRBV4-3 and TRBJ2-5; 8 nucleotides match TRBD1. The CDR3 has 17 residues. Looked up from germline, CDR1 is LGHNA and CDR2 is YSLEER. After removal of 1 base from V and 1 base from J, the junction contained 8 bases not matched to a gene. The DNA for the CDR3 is TGCGCCAGCAGCCAAGGCCGATCGACAGGGGCCCAAGAGACCCAGTACTTC. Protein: CASSQGRSTGAQETQYF.